This T cell receptor (beta chain) is drawn from a study of PD-1 blockade in classical Hodgkin lymphoma. Each patient's relapse followed autologous stem cell transplantation, and brentuximab vedotin exposure varied. Profiling relied on immunoSEQ multiplex PCR, and the TCRdb table lists in-frame clones only, not all of them. This sample has 55,000 to 75,000 clones, with about two thirds found just once. From germline, CDR1 is SGHVS and CDR2 FNYEAQ. Trimming took 1 base from V and 0 from J; bases not matched to a gene: 10. The CDR3 spans 20 residues. This chain connects TRBV7-6 to TRBJ2-2, with 11 bases that match TRBD2. The material was peripheral blood mononuclear cells (PBMCs), obtained before the second cycle of nivolumab. The source is a human donor with classical Hodgkin lymphoma. The CDR3 sequence is CASSLEYLAGGTSNTGELFF. The CDR3 nucleotides read TGTGCCAGCAGCTTAGAGTATCTAGCGGGGGGTACCTCGAACACCGGGGAGCTGTTTTTT.